This T cell receptor beta chain came from a study of blood T cell repertoires in COVID-19. Background on the study: Sites in the United States, Italy and Spain provided acute and convalescent COVID-19 samples.

This CDR3 has 17 residues. V shed 2 bases and J 4 bases; nucleotides not matched to a gene: 8. In germline, CDR1 is LNHDA, CDR2 SQIVND (reference sequence). Clones were read by immunoSEQ multiplex PCR, and TCRdb kept only the in-frame ones, dropping some. This table has about 56,000 clones, roughly 80% appearing once. The genes are TRBV19 and TRBJ1-5; TRBD1 agrees at 10 bases. The clonotype was recovered from a woman older than 75 with acute or convalescent COVID-19. Sequences were obtained from peripheral blood. The CDR3 DNA is TGTGCCAGTAGTATACCACCGGACAGGGGGAGAAATCAGCCCCAGCATTTT. Encoded protein: CASSIPPDRGRNQPQHF.